This T cell receptor (beta chain) is drawn from a study of blood T cells in healthy people across ages. Background on the study: About one barcoded beta molecule per two T cells was captured by template switching. Study conclusions and caveats: From one million sequenced T cells, diversity estimates were lower bounds.

Comment on this clonotype: Its specificity is not known.

Caucasian individuals from Russia who were healthy and aged about 6 to 95 acted as donors. The authors ran a second PCR of 7 to 11 cycles using a sample-barcoded 5' primer and a J-beta primer mix. MiXCR was run by TCRdb on the 5' RACE reads, yielding one entry per CDR3 protein. This table has hundreds of thousands of distinct CDR3 sequences, roughly 58% appearing once. After removal of 2 bases from V and 2 bases from J, the junction contained 8 bases not matched to a gene. This CDR3 is built from 16 residues. CDR1 is SGHVS and CDR2 is FQNEAQ in the germline V gene. The gene calls are TRBV7-8 and TRBJ2-5, with 7 bases that match TRBD2. The sequence was obtained from a man between 60 and 75 years old in good health. The sequenced sample consisted of blood. The DNA for the CDR3 is TGTGCCAGCAGCTTAATAGGAAGCGGGAAACAAGAGACCCAGTACTTC. Its translation is CASSLIGSGKQETQYF.